This TCR beta chain was profiled in a study of radiotherapy plus CTLA-4 blockade in lung cancer. Overall study context: Of the patients, roughly 20% showed objective responses and approximately 34% attained disease control.

Treatment of patients with chemo-refractory metastatic non-small-cell lung cancer consisted of focal radiation plus CTLA-4 blockade with ipilimumab. Study-level findings and limits: In blood, tumor-derived TCR clones expanded after radiotherapy plus ipilimumab.

This table comes from immunoSEQ multiplex PCR, and its TCRdb copy is limited to in-frame clones, with some not included. The sample has about 48,000 clones; around four fifths are singletons. V was cut by 8 bases and J by 12 bases, with 10 bases left in between. The CDR3 has 9 amino acids. Germline V gene data show CDR1 as MDHEN and CDR2 as SYDVKM. A remark on this clone: Its cognate antigen is unknown.

The sample here was peripheral blood, taken from a patient treated with radiotherapy plus ipilimumab. The J gene is TRBJ2-5, the V gene TRBV28, with a possible D match to TRBD1 (5 bases). The receptor was isolated from a human donor with non-small cell lung cancer who had stable disease on radiotherapy plus ipilimumab. The CDR3 here is CASPLREYF. The CDR3 coding sequence is TGTGCCAGCCCGCTCAGGGAGTACTTC. Full variable domain (remainder filled in from reference TRBV28 and TRBJ2-5): DVKVTQSSRYLVKRTGEKVFLECVQDMDHENMFWYRQDPGLGLRLIYFSYDVKMKEKGDIPEGYSVSREKKERFSLILESASTNQTSMYLCASPLREYFGPGTRLLVL.